This TCR beta chain was captured by sequencing in a study of cytomegalovirus exposure and HLA in healthy donors. Broader study findings: A list of 150 to 200 TCR beta chains associated with cytomegalovirus was given. Published work reported that the classifier diagnosed cytomegalovirus status with high specificity and sensitivity. It was confirmed in vitro that three of the CMV-associated chains were specific for CMV antigens.

The assay was immunoSEQ multiplex PCR, and TCRdb's table has in-frame clones only and misses some. Of roughly 140,000 clones in the sample, roughly 88% were seen once. The donors were part of the validation cohort of roughly 110 subjects. That cohort was separate from the first cohort, which comprised 666 subjects. Of note for this clone: Its specificity is unknown.

This sequence was found in a woman aged 18-35 years in good health and CMV-seropositive. The specimen sequenced was PBMCs.

This chain's CDR3 is CASSLFEGNQPQHF. In DNA form, the CDR3 reads TGTGCCAGCAGTTTATTCGAGGGAAATCAGCCCCAGCATTTT. The chain has TRBV28 and TRBJ1-5, with D uncertain. Germline assignment: CDR1 MDHEN and CDR2 SYDVKM. The CDR3 length is 14 residues. V gave up 1 base and J gave up 4 bases, with 8 bases separating them.